Listed below are T cell receptor beta chains from one sample, sequenced in a study of cytomegalovirus exposure and HLA in healthy donors. TCRdb's copy holds only in-frame clones and misses some; the assay was immunoSEQ multiplex PCR. Of 150,000 to 200,000 clones in the sample, approximately 80% are singletons; the top ten hold about 3.8%. Material for sequencing was PBMCs. The origin of the receptors is a man aged 25-45 years in good health and CMV-seropositive. Each CDR3 is given with its conserved first and last residue. A D gene is named only where the DNA matches it firmly. Some rows have no size entry. The others give once, few or many, or a class for an expanded clone.

CDR3aa: CASMTRGGETEAFF; CDR3nt: TGTGCCAGCATGACACGGGGGGGAGAGACTGAAGCTTTCTTT; j_gene: TRBJ1-1; d_gene: .; v_gene: TRBV6-1; abundance: .
CDR3aa: CAISEGGLAQSTDTQYF; CDR3nt: TGTGCCATCAGTGAGGGGGGACTAGCGCAAAGCACAGATACGCAGTATTTT; j_gene: TRBJ2-3; d_gene: TRBD2; v_gene: TRBV10-3; abundance: .
CDR3aa: CASSLAGGTDHQPQHF; CDR3nt: TGTGCCAGCAGCTTAGCTGGAGGGACTGATCATCAGCCCCAGCATTTT; j_gene: TRBJ1-5; d_gene: .; v_gene: TRBV7-3; abundance: .
CDR3aa: CASSQDGQANQPQHF; CDR3nt: TGCGCCAGCAGCCAAGACGGCCAAGCGAATCAGCCCCAGCATTTT; j_gene: TRBJ1-5; d_gene: .; v_gene: TRBV4-3; abundance: few
CDR3aa: CASSEAGQGWQYF; CDR3nt: TGTGCCAGCAGTGAAGCGGGACAGGGTTGGCAGTACTTC; j_gene: TRBJ2-7; d_gene: TRBD1; v_gene: TRBV6-1; abundance: .
CDR3aa: CASRGGTGRATGELFF; CDR3nt: TGTGCCAGCAGGGGGGGGACAGGGAGGGCCACCGGGGAGCTGTTTTTT; j_gene: TRBJ2-2; d_gene: TRBD1; v_gene: TRBV5-4; abundance: .
CDR3aa: CASSGGGPTEAFF; CDR3nt: TGTGCCAGCAGCGGGGGGGGTCCAACTGAAGCTTTCTTT; j_gene: TRBJ1-1; d_gene: .; v_gene: TRBV25-1; abundance: few
CDR3aa: CASSQGTGGRNTEAFF; CDR3nt: TGCGCCAGCAGCCAAGGGACAGGGGGGAGGAACACTGAAGCTTTCTTT; j_gene: TRBJ1-1; d_gene: TRBD1; v_gene: TRBV5-1; abundance: .
CDR3aa: CASLDRGRDTQYF; CDR3nt: TGTGCCAGCCTTGACAGGGGGAGAGATACGCAGTATTTT; j_gene: TRBJ2-3; d_gene: TRBD1; v_gene: TRBV28; abundance: .
CDR3aa: CASSVGSGNNEQFF; CDR3nt: TGTGCCAGCAGCGTAGGGTCAGGGAACAATGAGCAGTTCTTC; j_gene: TRBJ2-1; d_gene: .; v_gene: TRBV9; abundance: .
CDR3aa: CAWSNSYEQYF; CDR3nt: TGTGCCTGGAGTAACAGCTACGAGCAGTACTTC; j_gene: TRBJ2-7; d_gene: .; v_gene: TRBV30; abundance: few
CDR3aa: CASSQDLYEQQNQPQHF; CDR3nt: TGCGCCAGCAGCCAAGATTTGTACGAACAGCAAAATCAGCCCCAGCATTTT; j_gene: TRBJ1-5; d_gene: .; v_gene: TRBV4-3; abundance: .
CDR3aa: CASSFSGNSYEQYF; CDR3nt: TGTGCCAGCAGTTTTAGCGGCAACTCCTACGAGCAGTACTTC; j_gene: TRBJ2-7; d_gene: .; v_gene: TRBV28; abundance: .
CDR3aa: CAWSVQFYEQYF; CDR3nt: TGTGCCTGGAGTGTACAGTTCTACGAGCAGTACTTC; j_gene: TRBJ2-7; d_gene: .; v_gene: TRBV30; abundance: few
CDR3aa: CASSQGQELGYTF; CDR3nt: TGTGCCAGCAGCCAAGGACAGGAACTTGGCTACACCTTC; j_gene: TRBJ1-2; d_gene: TRBD1; v_gene: TRBV7-9; abundance: few
CDR3aa: CASSYGRLGATDTQYF; CDR3nt: TGTGCCAGCAGCTACGGACGGCTTGGGGCCACAGATACGCAGTATTTT; j_gene: TRBJ2-3; d_gene: .; v_gene: TRBV7-9; abundance: .
CDR3aa: CAWSGGGAADNEQYF; CDR3nt: TGTGCCTGGAGCGGGGGTGGCGCCGCTGACAACGAGCAGTACTTC; j_gene: TRBJ2-7; d_gene: .; v_gene: TRBV30; abundance: .
CDR3aa: CASSGTGGGETQYF; CDR3nt: TGTGCCAGTAGTGGGACAGGGGGCGGAGAGACCCAGTACTTC; j_gene: TRBJ2-5; d_gene: TRBD1; v_gene: TRBV19; abundance: .
CDR3aa: CAWRSTSEEQYF; CDR3nt: TGTGCCTGGAGGTCCACGAGCGAGGAGCAGTACTTC; j_gene: TRBJ2-7; d_gene: .; v_gene: TRBV30; abundance: few
CDR3aa: CASSDYTDTQYF; CDR3nt: TGTGCCAGCAGTGACTACACAGATACGCAGTATTTT; j_gene: TRBJ2-3; d_gene: .; v_gene: TRBV25-1; abundance: .
CDR3aa: CASSPYGTGPKDTQYF; CDR3nt: TGTGCCAGCAGTCCTTACGGGACAGGGCCGAAAGATACGCAGTATTTT; j_gene: TRBJ2-3; d_gene: TRBD1; v_gene: TRBV28; abundance: .
CDR3aa: CASSPAGSNTEAFF; CDR3nt: TGTGCCAGCTCACCGGCAGGGTCAAACACTGAAGCTTTCTTT; j_gene: TRBJ1-1; d_gene: .; v_gene: TRBV18; abundance: .
CDR3aa: CSVSGQGSEQYF; CDR3nt: TGCAGCGTTTCGGGACAGGGGAGTGAGCAGTACTTC; j_gene: TRBJ2-7; d_gene: TRBD1; v_gene: TRBV29-1; abundance: .
CDR3aa: CASSFGAYSYNEQFF; CDR3nt: TGTGCCAGCAGCTTTGGAGCCTATTCCTACAATGAGCAGTTCTTC; j_gene: TRBJ2-1; d_gene: .; v_gene: TRBV5-6; abundance: .
CDR3aa: CASSLPDLVETQYF; CDR3nt: TGTGCCAGCAGCTTACCCGACTTGGTGGAGACCCAGTACTTC; j_gene: TRBJ2-5; d_gene: .; v_gene: TRBV7-6; abundance: .
CDR3aa: CASSLIRTVQYF; CDR3nt: TGTGCCAGCAGCTTAATCCGGACTGTGCAGTATTTT; j_gene: TRBJ2-3; d_gene: .; v_gene: TRBV7-3; abundance: once
CDR3aa: CASTAGGRETQYF; CDR3nt: TGTGCCAGCACCGCGGGGGGGCGAGAGACCCAGTACTTC; j_gene: TRBJ2-5; d_gene: TRBD2; v_gene: TRBV6-5; abundance: few
CDR3aa: CASKASSSSYNSPLHF; CDR3nt: TGTGCCAGTAAAGCCAGTTCTAGCTCCTATAATTCACCCCTCCACTTT; j_gene: TRBJ1-6; d_gene: .; v_gene: TRBV19; abundance: once
CDR3aa: CASRLLNQPQHF; CDR3nt: TGTGCCAGCCGACTCTTAAATCAGCCCCAGCATTTT; j_gene: TRBJ1-5; d_gene: .; v_gene: TRBV28; abundance: .
CDR3aa: CAWSVGTVSTDTQYF; CDR3nt: TGTGCCTGGAGCGTTGGGACAGTGAGCACAGATACGCAGTATTTT; j_gene: TRBJ2-3; d_gene: TRBD1; v_gene: TRBV30; abundance: once
CDR3aa: CASSYGQTYEQYF; CDR3nt: TGTGCCAGCAGCTACGGACAAACTTACGAGCAGTACTTC; j_gene: TRBJ2-7; d_gene: .; v_gene: TRBV27; abundance: .
CDR3aa: CASSLAAVEEQYF; CDR3nt: TGTGCCAGCAGCTTGGCCGCGGTCGAGGAGCAGTACTTC; j_gene: TRBJ2-7; d_gene: .; v_gene: TRBV5-4; abundance: .
CDR3aa: CASRQQGANSPLHF; CDR3nt: TGTGCCAGCAGGCAACAGGGTGCTAATTCACCCCTCCACTTT; j_gene: TRBJ1-6; d_gene: .; v_gene: TRBV11-2; abundance: few
CDR3aa: CASSFSGGAQYF; CDR3nt: TGTGCCAGCAGTTTTTCAGGGGGCGCGCAGTACTTC; j_gene: TRBJ2-7; d_gene: TRBD1; v_gene: TRBV7-9; abundance: .
CDR3aa: CASSSQGRSTEAFF; CDR3nt: TGCGCCAGCAGCTCCCAGGGGCGGAGCACTGAAGCTTTCTTT; j_gene: TRBJ1-1; d_gene: .; v_gene: TRBV5-1; abundance: .
CDR3aa: CASSLPEGTDTQYF; CDR3nt: TGCGCCAGCAGCTTGCCAGAGGGAACAGATACGCAGTATTTT; j_gene: TRBJ2-3; d_gene: .; v_gene: TRBV5-1; abundance: .
CDR3aa: CASSDGEDQETQYF; CDR3nt: TGTGCCAGCAGTGACGGTGAGGATCAAGAGACCCAGTACTTC; j_gene: TRBJ2-5; d_gene: .; v_gene: TRBV2; abundance: .
CDR3aa: CASSLGRPGYNEQFF; CDR3nt: TGTGCCAGCAGCTTAGGTCGGCCGGGCTACAATGAGCAGTTCTTC; j_gene: TRBJ2-1; d_gene: .; v_gene: TRBV7-3; abundance: .
CDR3aa: CASGQGDGSGANVLTF; CDR3nt: TGTGCCAGCGGGCAAGGGGATGGATCTGGGGCCAACGTCCTGACTTTC; j_gene: TRBJ2-6; d_gene: .; v_gene: TRBV7-6; abundance: .
CDR3aa: CASCSKQYF; CDR3nt: TGTGCCAGCTGTTCCAAGCAGTACTTC; j_gene: TRBJ2-7; d_gene: .; v_gene: TRBV28; abundance: .
CDR3aa: CASSEEDSRGAEKLFF; CDR3nt: TGCGCCAGCAGCGAAGAGGACAGTCGTGGAGCTGAAAAACTGTTTTTT; j_gene: TRBJ1-4; d_gene: .; v_gene: TRBV5-1; abundance: .
CDR3aa: CASSLEGLGAEAFF; CDR3nt: TGTGCCAGCAGCTTGGAAGGTCTGGGCGCTGAAGCTTTCTTT; j_gene: TRBJ1-1; d_gene: .; v_gene: TRBV5-6; abundance: .
CDR3aa: CASSYRGTNYGYTF; CDR3nt: TGTGCCAGCAGCTACAGGGGGACTAACTATGGCTACACCTTC; j_gene: TRBJ1-2; d_gene: TRBD1; v_gene: TRBV7-9; abundance: .
CDR3aa: CASSYVRTGGSYGYTF; CDR3nt: TGTGCCAGCAGTTACGTCAGGACAGGGGGCAGCTATGGCTACACCTTC; j_gene: TRBJ1-2; d_gene: TRBD1; v_gene: TRBV6-5; abundance: .
CDR3aa: CASSEQGQGGYNEQFF; CDR3nt: TGCGCCAGCAGTGAGCAGGGACAGGGAGGGTACAATGAGCAGTTCTTC; j_gene: TRBJ2-1; d_gene: TRBD1; v_gene: TRBV10-1; abundance: .
CDR3aa: CASSSTTRDNEQFF; CDR3nt: TGTGCCAGCAGTTCAACGACTAGAGACAATGAGCAGTTCTTC; j_gene: TRBJ2-1; d_gene: .; v_gene: TRBV6-5; abundance: .
CDR3aa: CASSLALAASETQYF; CDR3nt: TGCGCCAGCAGCTTGGCCCTAGCGGCGAGTGAGACCCAGTACTTC; j_gene: TRBJ2-5; d_gene: TRBD2; v_gene: TRBV5-1; abundance: .
CDR3aa: CASSQTDREYYEQYF; CDR3nt: TGCGCCAGCAGCCAGACAGACAGGGAGTACTACGAGCAGTACTTC; j_gene: TRBJ2-7; d_gene: TRBD1; v_gene: TRBV4-1; abundance: .
CDR3aa: CASSLLTGSTEAFF; CDR3nt: TGTGCCAGCAGTTTATTAACAGGGAGCACTGAAGCTTTCTTT; j_gene: TRBJ1-1; d_gene: .; v_gene: TRBV27; abundance: .
CDR3aa: CAWTWTGGTGELFF; CDR3nt: TGTGCCTGGACCTGGACAGGGGGGACCGGGGAGCTGTTTTTT; j_gene: TRBJ2-2; d_gene: TRBD1; v_gene: TRBV30; abundance: .
CDR3aa: CASSPGQGAGNQPQHF; CDR3nt: TGCGCCAGCAGCCCGGGACAGGGGGCAGGCAATCAGCCCCAGCATTTT; j_gene: TRBJ1-5; d_gene: TRBD1; v_gene: TRBV4-1; abundance: few
CDR3aa: CASSPSPSYEQYF; CDR3nt: TGCGCCAGCAGCCCCTCTCCGTCCTACGAGCAGTACTTC; j_gene: TRBJ2-7; d_gene: .; v_gene: TRBV4-1; abundance: once
CDR3aa: CASSLVAGDYNEQFF; CDR3nt: TGTGCCAGCAGCTTAGTGGCGGGGGACTACAATGAGCAGTTCTTC; j_gene: TRBJ2-1; d_gene: TRBD2; v_gene: TRBV7-9; abundance: once
CDR3aa: CASSLQGGGASPQYF; CDR3nt: TGTGCCAGCAGCTTGCAGGGTGGGGGGGCCAGTCCGCAGTATTTT; j_gene: TRBJ2-3; d_gene: .; v_gene: TRBV11-3; abundance: .